These T cell receptor beta chains were read from a single sample in a study of T cells after yellow fever vaccination. TCRdb redid the calling of the 5' RACE reads with MiXCR, one entry per CDR3 protein. The sample has some 350,000 distinct CDR3 sequences, 4.1% seen once. Sequences were derived from PBMCs, sampled 5 days after the yellow fever booster vaccination. These receptors all stem from a man between 18 and 35 years old who received the YFV17D yellow fever vaccine. The CDR3 runs from the conserved cysteine through the conserved F or W. A D gene is named only where the DNA matches it firmly. Clone sizes are given selectively: once, few, many, or a class where the clone is expanded.

J | V | D | size | DNA | CDR3
TRBJ1-2 | TRBV20-1 | NA | few | TGCAGTGCTAGTCGCGCGGGGGTAATACCCGACTATGGCTACACCTTC | CSASRAGVIPDYGYTF
TRBJ1-1 | TRBV5-1 | NA | many | TGCGCCAGCAGTTTACTATTGGGAAAAGAGACTGAAGCTTTCTTT | CASSLLLGKETEAFF
TRBJ2-5 | TRBV6-5 | NA | few | TGTGCCAGCAGCAAGACTCCGGAAGAGACCCAGTACTTC | CASSKTPEETQYF
TRBJ1-5 | TRBV20-1 | NA | few | TGCAGTGCTAGGGGGAGTCTAGGCAATCAGCCCCAGCATTTT | CSARGSLGNQPQHF
TRBJ2-5 | TRBV27 | NA | NA | TGTGCCAGCAGTTTGGCCACAGGGAGGATTGGGGAGACCCAGTACTTC | CASSLATGRIGETQYF
TRBJ2-1 | TRBV7-9 | NA | few | TGTGCCAGCAGCTTAGCGGCGATTAGGAACAATGAGCAGTTCTTC | CASSLAAIRNNEQFF
TRBJ2-1 | TRBV7-2 | NA | NA | TGTGCCAGCACCCCAGGGGGGGGGCAGTTCTTC | CASTPGGGQFF
TRBJ2-2 | TRBV24-1 | TRBD1 | many | TGTGCCACCAGTGATCCCGGGACAGGATTCACCGGGGAGCTGTTTTTT | CATSDPGTGFTGELFF
TRBJ2-1 | TRBV29-1 | TRBD1 | many | TGCAGCGCAGCCCGACAGGGCGACAATGAGCAGTTCTTC | CSAARQGDNEQFF
TRBJ1-2 | TRBV7-2 | NA | few | TGTGCCAGCAGCTTAGCCGGCGGAAGCTATGGCTACACCTTC | CASSLAGGSYGYTF
TRBJ1-3 | TRBV21-1 | NA | NA | TGTGCCAGCAGCACCAACGGGACAGGCAACTCTGGAAACACCATATATTTT | CASSTNGTGNSGNTIYF
TRBJ1-4 | TRBV6-1 | NA | NA | TGTGCCAGCAGGGAGGGGACAATTAATGAAAAACTGTTTTTT | CASREGTINEKLFF